One and the same sample provided the 16 T cell receptor beta chains below, sequenced in a study of CXCR3-negative and CXCR3-positive naive CD8 T cells. 5' RACE that incorporated UMI labels was used to prepare the TRB cDNA libraries. TCRdb reworked the 5' RACE reads into one entry per CDR3 protein, no DNA. The sample is made up of approximately 41,000 distinct CDR3 sequences, and the top ten hold about 10% of it. Input material: memory CD8+ T cells from blood. These receptors originate from a human donor in good health. Some clones in this sample may be carry-over from other donors' samples.

The V gene is TRBV7-2, the J gene TRBJ2-3. From germline, CDR1 is SGHTA and CDR2 FQGNSA. The CDR3 consists of 12 residues. The CDR3 region is CASSLLTDTQYF. Variable domain in full (rest from reference TRBV7-2 and TRBJ2-3): GAGVSQSPSNKVTEKGKDVELRCDPISGHTALYWYRQSLGQGLEFLIYFQGNSAPDKSGLPSDRFSAERTGGSVSTLTIQRTQQEDSAVYLCASSLLTDTQYFGPGTRLTVL.

V is TRBV6-4 and J is TRBJ2-4. This CDR3 has 13 amino acids. Germline V lookup: CDR1 MRHNA, CDR2 SNTAGT. CDR3 amino acids: CASSDRDSNIQYF.

This chain connects TRBV7-6 to TRBJ2-7; TCRdb proposes TRBD2, but this gene call is untestable without DNA. The CDR3 length is 13 residues. CDR1 is SGHVS, CDR2 FNYEAQ, per germline. This chain's CDR3 is CASSPGLSYEQYF.

The CDR3 loop is CASRSREWDTGELFF. V usage is TRBV7-9 and J usage is TRBJ2-2; TCRdb returns TRBD1, unconfirmable since there is no DNA. CDR3 length equals 15 residues. Germline V lookup: CDR1 SEHNR, CDR2 FQNEAQ (reference sequence).

The chain uses TRBV20-1 and TRBJ1-5. The CDR3 totals 15 residues. Looked up from germline, CDR1 is DFQATT and CDR2 is SNEGSKA (reference sequence). The CDR3 reads CSARDIGPGEQPQHF.

V is TRBV7-3 and J is TRBJ2-1; with no DNA, the TCRdb D assignment of TRBD1 cannot be verified. The CDR3 length is 15 residues. CDR1 and CDR2 from the germline V gene are SGHTA and FQGTGA. The chain's CDR3 is CASSATGTTGNEQFF.

The chain joins TRBV4-1 to TRBJ1-4; the D gene TCRdb calls, TRBD1, cannot be checked with no DNA. The CDR3 consists of 16 residues. Per the germline V gene, CDR1 is MGHRA and CDR2 is YSYEKL. CDR3 sequence: CASSQSTRTARPDIVF.

This rearrangement joins TRBV7-3 to TRBJ1-1; the D call of TRBD1 rests on TCRdb alone, since no DNA is present to check it. This CDR3 has 14 amino acids. Germline CDR1 reads SGHTA; CDR2 reads FQGTGA. The CDR3 protein is CASSSTGPHTEAFF.

The chain joins TRBV20-1 to TRBJ2-2; absent DNA, TCRdb's TRBD1 call cannot be checked. Per germline, CDR1 DFQATT and CDR2 SNEGSKA (reference sequence). The CDR3 loop spans 15 amino acids. CDR3 residues: CSARRDRVESGELFF.

This CDR3 reads CASSGRSGGVIANTGELFF. The chain employs TRBV6-1 and TRBJ2-2; TCRdb calls TRBD2, which cannot be checked without DNA. Per germline, CDR1 MNHNS and CDR2 SASEGT. The CDR3 totals 19 residues.

V usage is TRBV7-9 and J usage is TRBJ1-1. Germline CDR1 reads SEHNR; CDR2 reads FQNEAQ (reference sequence). There are 14 residues in the CDR3. CDR3 region: CASSLGFYNTEAFF.

Measured by frequency, this clonotype is medium-sized. The V gene is TRBV20-1, the J gene TRBJ2-7; with no DNA, the TCRdb D assignment of TRBD2 cannot be verified. Germline assignment: CDR1 DFQATT and CDR2 SNEGSKA (reference sequence). This CDR3 is 14 amino acids long. The CDR3 loop is CSASKPGPLAEQYF.

The J gene is TRBJ2-1, the V gene TRBV15; the TCRdb call, TRBD2, lacks DNA for checking. This CDR3 has 16 amino acids. Germline V gives CDR1 LNHNV, CDR2 YYDKDF (reference sequence). The CDR3 sequence: CATSSVVSGPYNEQFF.

V gene TRBV6-4 combines with J gene TRBJ2-3. The germline V gene encodes CDR1 MRHNA and CDR2 SNTAGT. The CDR3 is 13 amino acids. CDR3 sequence reads: CASSDSAADTQYF.

The chain has TRBV12-3 or TRBV12-4 and TRBJ1-1; TCRdb returns TRBD1, unconfirmable since there is no DNA. CDR3 length equals 14 residues. The CDR3 region is CASRRGTGVTEAFF.

The rearrangement links TRBV12-3 or TRBV12-4 to TRBJ2-1; TCRdb's D call of TRBD1 is untestable without DNA. The CDR3 has 15 residues. CDR3 in amino acids: CASIADGGRRDEQFF.